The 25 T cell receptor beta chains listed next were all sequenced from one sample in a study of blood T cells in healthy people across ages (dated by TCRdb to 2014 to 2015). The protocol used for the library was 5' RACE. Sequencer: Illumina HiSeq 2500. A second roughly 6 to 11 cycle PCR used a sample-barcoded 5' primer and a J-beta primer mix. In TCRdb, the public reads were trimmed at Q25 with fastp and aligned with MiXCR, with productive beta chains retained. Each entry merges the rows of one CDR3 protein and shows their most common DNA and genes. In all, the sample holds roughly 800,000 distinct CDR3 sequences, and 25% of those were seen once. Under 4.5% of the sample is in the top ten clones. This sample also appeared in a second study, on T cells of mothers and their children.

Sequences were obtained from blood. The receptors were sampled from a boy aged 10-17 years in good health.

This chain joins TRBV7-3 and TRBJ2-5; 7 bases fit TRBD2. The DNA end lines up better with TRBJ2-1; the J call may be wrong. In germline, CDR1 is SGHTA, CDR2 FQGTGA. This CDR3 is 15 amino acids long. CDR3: CASRPPGGEEGEQFF. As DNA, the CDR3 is TGTGCCAGCAGGCCCCCTGGGGGGGAGGAGGGAGAGCAGTTCTTC.

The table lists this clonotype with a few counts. CDR3 nucleotides: TGTGCCAGCAGCCAAGATGCGGGGAATGGCTACACCTTC. Translating it yields CASSQDAGNGYTF. The gene calls are TRBV4-2 and TRBJ1-2; D uncertain. V lost 0 bases, J lost 6 bases, and 8 bases lay in between. The germline V gene has CDR1 LGHNA and CDR2 YNFKEQ. The CDR3 runs 13 residues.

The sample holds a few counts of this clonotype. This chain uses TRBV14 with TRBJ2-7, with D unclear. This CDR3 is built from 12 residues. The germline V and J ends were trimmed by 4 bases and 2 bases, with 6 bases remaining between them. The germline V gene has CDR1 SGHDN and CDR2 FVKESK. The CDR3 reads CASSLRPYEQYF. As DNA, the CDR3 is TGTGCCAGCAGCCTTCGACCCTACGAGCAGTACTTC.

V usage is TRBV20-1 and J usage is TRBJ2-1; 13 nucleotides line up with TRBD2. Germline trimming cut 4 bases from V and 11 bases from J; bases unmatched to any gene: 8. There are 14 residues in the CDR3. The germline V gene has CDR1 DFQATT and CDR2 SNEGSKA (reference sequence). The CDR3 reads CSATTSGGAGQQFF. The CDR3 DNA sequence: TGCAGTGCTACTACTAGCGGGGGGGCCGGCCAGCAGTTCTTC.

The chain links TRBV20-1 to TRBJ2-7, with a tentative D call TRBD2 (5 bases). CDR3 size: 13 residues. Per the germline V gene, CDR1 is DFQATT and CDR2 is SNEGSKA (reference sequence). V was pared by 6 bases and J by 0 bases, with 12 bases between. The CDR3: CSAEAEDSYEQYF. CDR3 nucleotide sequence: TGCAGTGCGGAAGCGGAGGACTCCTACGAGCAGTACTTC.

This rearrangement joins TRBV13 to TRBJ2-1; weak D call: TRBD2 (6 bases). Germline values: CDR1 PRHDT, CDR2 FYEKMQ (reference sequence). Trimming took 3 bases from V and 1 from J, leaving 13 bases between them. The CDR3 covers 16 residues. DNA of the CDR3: TGTGCCAGCAGCTTCCTCGGGGGAAAGTCCTACAATGAGCAGTTCTTC. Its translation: CASSFLGGKSYNEQFF.

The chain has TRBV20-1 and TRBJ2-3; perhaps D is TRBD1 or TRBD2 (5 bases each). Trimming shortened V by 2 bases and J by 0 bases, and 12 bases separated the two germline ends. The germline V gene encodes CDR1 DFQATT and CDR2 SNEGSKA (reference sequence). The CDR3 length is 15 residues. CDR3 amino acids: CSARTGTASTDTQYF. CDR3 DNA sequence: TGCAGTGCTAGAACCGGGACCGCAAGCACAGATACGCAGTATTTT.

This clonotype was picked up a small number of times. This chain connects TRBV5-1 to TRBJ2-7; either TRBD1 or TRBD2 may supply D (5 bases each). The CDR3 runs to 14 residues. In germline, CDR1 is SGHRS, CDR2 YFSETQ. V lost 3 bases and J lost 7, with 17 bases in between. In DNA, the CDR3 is TGCGCCAGCAGCTCAGAGGGGTCTACTCGGGAGCAGTACTTC. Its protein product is CASSSEGSTREQYF.

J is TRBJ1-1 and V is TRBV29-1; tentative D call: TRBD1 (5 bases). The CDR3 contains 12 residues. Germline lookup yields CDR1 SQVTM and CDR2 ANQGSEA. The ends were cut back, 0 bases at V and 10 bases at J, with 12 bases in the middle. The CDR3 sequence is CSVEDPKGAAFF. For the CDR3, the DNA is TGCAGCGTTGAAGATCCCAAAGGGGCAGCTTTCTTT.

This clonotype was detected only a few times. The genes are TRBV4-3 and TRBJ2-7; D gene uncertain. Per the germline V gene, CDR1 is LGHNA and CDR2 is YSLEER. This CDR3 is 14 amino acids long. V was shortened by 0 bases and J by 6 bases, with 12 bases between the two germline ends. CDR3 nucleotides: TGCGCCAGCAGCCAAGATCCCGATGGCGCCGAGCAGTACTTC. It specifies CASSQDPDGAEQYF.

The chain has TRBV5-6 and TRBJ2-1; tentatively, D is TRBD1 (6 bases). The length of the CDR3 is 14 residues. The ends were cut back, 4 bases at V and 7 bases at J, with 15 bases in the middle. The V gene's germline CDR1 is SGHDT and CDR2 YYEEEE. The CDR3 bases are TGTGCCAGCAGCCGTACAGGGTACGTTAATGAGCAGTTCTTC. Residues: CASSRTGYVNEQFF.

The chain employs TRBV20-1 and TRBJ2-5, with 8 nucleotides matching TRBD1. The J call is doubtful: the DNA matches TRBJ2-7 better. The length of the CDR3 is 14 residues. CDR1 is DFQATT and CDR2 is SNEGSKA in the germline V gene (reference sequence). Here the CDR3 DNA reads TGCAGTGCTGAAACGGGACAGGCCCTTCGCGAGCAGTACTTC. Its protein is CSAETGQALREQYF.

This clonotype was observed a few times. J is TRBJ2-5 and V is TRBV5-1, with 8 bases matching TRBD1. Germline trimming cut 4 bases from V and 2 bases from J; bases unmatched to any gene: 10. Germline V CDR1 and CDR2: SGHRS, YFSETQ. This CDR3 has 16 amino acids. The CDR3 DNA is TGCGCCAGCAGCCTCATTCGGGACAGGAATCAAGAGACCCAGTACTTC. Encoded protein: CASSLIRDRNQETQYF.

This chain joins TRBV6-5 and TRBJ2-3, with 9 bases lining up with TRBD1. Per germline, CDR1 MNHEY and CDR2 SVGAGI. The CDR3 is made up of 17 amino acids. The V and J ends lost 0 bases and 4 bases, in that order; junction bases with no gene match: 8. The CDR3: CASSYSTPGQGPDTQYF. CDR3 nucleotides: TGTGCCAGCAGTTACTCGACGCCGGGACAGGGTCCAGATACGCAGTATTTT.

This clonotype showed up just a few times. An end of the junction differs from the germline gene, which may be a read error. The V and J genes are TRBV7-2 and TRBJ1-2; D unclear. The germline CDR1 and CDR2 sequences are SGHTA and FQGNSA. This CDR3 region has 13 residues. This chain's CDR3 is CASSLHGYYGYTF. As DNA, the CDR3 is TGTGCCAGCAGCTTACATGGCTACTATGGTTACACCTTC.

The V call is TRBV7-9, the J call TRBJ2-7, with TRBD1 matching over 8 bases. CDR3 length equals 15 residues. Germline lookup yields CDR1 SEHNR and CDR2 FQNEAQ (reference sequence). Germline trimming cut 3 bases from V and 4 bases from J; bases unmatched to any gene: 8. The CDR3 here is CASSFQGANLYEQYF. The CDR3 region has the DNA TGTGCCAGCAGCTTTCAGGGGGCAAATTTATACGAGCAGTACTTC.

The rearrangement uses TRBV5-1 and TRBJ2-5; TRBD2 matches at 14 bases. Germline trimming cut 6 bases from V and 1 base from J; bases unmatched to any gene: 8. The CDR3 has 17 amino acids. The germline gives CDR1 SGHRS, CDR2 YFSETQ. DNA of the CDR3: TGCGCCAGCACTTTGGGACTAGCGGGAGCCTTCCAAGAGACCCAGTACTTC. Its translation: CASTLGLAGAFQETQYF.

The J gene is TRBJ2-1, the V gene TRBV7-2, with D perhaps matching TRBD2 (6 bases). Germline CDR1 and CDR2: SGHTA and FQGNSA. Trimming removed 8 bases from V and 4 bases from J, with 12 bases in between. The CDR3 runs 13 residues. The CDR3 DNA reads TGTGCCAGCGGGCTTAGCGGATACAATGAGCAGTTCTTC. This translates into CASGLSGYNEQFF.

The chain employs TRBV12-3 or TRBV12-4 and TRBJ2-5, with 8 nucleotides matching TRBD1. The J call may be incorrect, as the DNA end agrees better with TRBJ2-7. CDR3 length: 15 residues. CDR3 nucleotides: TGTGCCAGCAGCCAAACCGACAGGGGATTGTACGAGCAGTACTTC. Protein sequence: CASSQTDRGLYEQYF.

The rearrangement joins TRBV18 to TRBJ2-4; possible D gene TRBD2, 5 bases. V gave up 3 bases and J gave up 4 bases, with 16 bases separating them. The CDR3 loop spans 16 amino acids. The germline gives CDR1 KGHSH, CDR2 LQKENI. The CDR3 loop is CASSPPSGRAKNIQYF. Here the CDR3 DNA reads TGTGCCAGCTCACCCCCGAGTGGGCGGGCGAAAAACATTCAGTACTTC.

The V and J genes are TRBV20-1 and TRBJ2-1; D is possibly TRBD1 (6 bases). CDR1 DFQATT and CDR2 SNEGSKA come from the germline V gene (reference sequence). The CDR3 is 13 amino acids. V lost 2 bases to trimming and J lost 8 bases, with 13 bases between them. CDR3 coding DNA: TGCAGTGCTAGACCTAGACAGGTTCATGAGCAGTTCTTC. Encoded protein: CSARPRQVHEQFF.

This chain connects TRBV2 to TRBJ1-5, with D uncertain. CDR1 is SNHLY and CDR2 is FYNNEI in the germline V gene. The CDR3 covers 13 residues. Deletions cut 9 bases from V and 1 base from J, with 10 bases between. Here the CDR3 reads CASRKGSNQPQHF. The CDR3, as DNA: TGTGCCAGTAGGAAGGGAAGCAATCAGCCCCAGCATTTT.

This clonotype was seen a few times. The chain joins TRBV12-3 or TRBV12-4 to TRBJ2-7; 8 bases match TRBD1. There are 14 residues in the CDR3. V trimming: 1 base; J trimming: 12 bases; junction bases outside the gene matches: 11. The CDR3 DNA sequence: TGTGCCAGCAGTTTAGGGACAGGGACCGTTACTTTGTACTTC. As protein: CASSLGTGTVTLYF.

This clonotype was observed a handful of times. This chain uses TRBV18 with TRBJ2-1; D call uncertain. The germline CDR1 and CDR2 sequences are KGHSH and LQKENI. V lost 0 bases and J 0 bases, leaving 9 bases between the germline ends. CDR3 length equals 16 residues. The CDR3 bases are TGTGCCAGCTCACCACCAATTAGTTACTCCTACAATGAGCAGTTCTTC. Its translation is CASSPPISYSYNEQFF. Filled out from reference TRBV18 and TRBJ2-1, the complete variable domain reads NAGVMQNPRHLVRRRGQEARLRCSPMKGHSHVYWYRQLPEEGLKFMVYLQKENIIDESGMPKERFSAEFPKEGPSILRIQQVVRGDSAAYFCASSPPISYSYNEQFFGPGTRLTVL.

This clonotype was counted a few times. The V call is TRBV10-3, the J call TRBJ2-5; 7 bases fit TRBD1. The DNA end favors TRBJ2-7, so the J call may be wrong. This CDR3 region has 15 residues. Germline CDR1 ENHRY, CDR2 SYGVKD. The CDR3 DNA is TGTGCCACCGCGATCGTCGGGCCAGGGGGTGACGAGCAGTACTTC. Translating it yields CATAIVGPGGDEQYF.